The entry that follows covers one TCR beta chain sequence. Its antigen is not yet known. The sample holds no much larger clone one base away, and base qualities are not on file. The data derive from a study of cytomegalovirus exposure and HLA in healthy donors (dated by TCRdb to the late 2010s). As for the study more broadly: An earlier analysis of roughly 500 of the donors reported 250 to 300 Gb of sequence data and more than 90 million unique TCR beta sequences from 150 million to 200 million T cells. Roughly 300 gigabases of sequencing data and 70 million to 85 million unique TCR sequences were included in an early release covering 550 to 800 HLA-typed donors. Of the 398 genotyped donors, approximately 81% were placed in the genetic ancestry cluster associated with self-reported Caucasian donors. The study aimed to test whether cataloging public T cell receptors could reveal signatures of past pathogen exposure. The study used immunosequencing to profile the T cell repertoires of under 700 subjects and linked those repertoires to cytomegalovirus serostatus. Besides the first cohort of about 730 subjects, a separate validation cohort made up of 90 to 150 different subjects was used. To predict cytomegalovirus infection status, the study brought together high-throughput TCR immunosequencing, statistical association of individual TCRs with disease status, and machine learning. In a later analysis, previously published TCR beta repertoires from hundreds of donors were re-analyzed and high-resolution HLA genotyping was added so that TCR occurrence patterns could be studied. Rather than using new phenotypic data, the later analysis identified candidate immune exposures from TCR beta sequences and from how often those sequences occurred across donors. An earlier analysis of 587 of the donors used high-throughput TCR beta sequencing to judge whether each TCR beta V gene segment behaved as functional or pseudogenic. Donor age, sex, ethnicity and CMV serostatus were collected together with the repertoire data. A later genetic analysis took genome-wide SNP genotypes for about 65% of the 666 donors and used that subset as a discovery cohort. All discovery cohort repertoires had been generated using a single sequencing platform. HLA typing covered class I and class II loci at four-digit resolution. The number of typed donors differed by locus: about 620-640 for A, B, C, DRB1 and DQB1; 500 to 550 for DQA1; over 600 for DPA1; and about 450 for DPB1. A handful of DR-DQ haplotypes were handled as single units for association and clustering because linkage in the cohort was strong. On average, roughly 240,000 unique TCR beta nucleotide sequences were sequenced per donor among some 420 genotyped donors of the cohort, with 15% to 20% of those sequences being non-productive. What the work shows at the level of the full study, not this receptor alone: According to a later genetic analysis, donors in an Asian-associated ancestry cluster had fewer N-insertions in productive TCRs than the approximately 690-donor mean. Across donors, most TCR sequences were observed very rarely, whereas some public TCRs were present in many individuals. In the study, approximately 150 TCR beta chains were listed as associated with cytomegalovirus. In a later genetic analysis, a missense DCLRE1C variant was associated with V-gene and J-gene trimming of TCR beta chains, and the association was replicated in an independent cohort. The classifier was reported to diagnose cytomegalovirus status with high specificity and sensitivity in both the original and validation cohorts. Sequencing depth was assumed to be roughly uniform across donors in the presence/absence analyses, though that assumption may not hold. Because some donors lacked HLA typing at each locus, the association tests relied only on the typed subset. In a later analysis, several top co-occurrence clusters were reported to appear linked to parvovirus B19, influenza, CMV and Epstein-Barr virus. Because the 87-base-pair reads could not distinguish some IMGT-functional V segments, including TRBV6-2 and TRBV6-3, those segments were excluded. In vitro tests confirmed that three of the cytomegalovirus-associated TCR beta chains recognize cytomegalovirus antigens. The cohort was sequenced for TCR beta chains only, and without alpha or paired-chain data the features that could be detected were limited. A further reported finding was that TCR beta sequences accurately predicted the HLA-A and HLA-B alleles for most subjects in the first cohort. Correlated functional status among segregating V segments might reflect linkage disequilibrium, but an unknown experimental factor could not be ruled out. A cluster of highly shared sequence variants was judged likely to represent a technical artifact of the sequencing pipeline. Over 15 rarely observed V segments, including chromosome 9 orphons, were excluded from the earlier analysis of several hundred of the donors because counts were too low. In an earlier analysis of some 540 of the donors, most TCR beta V segments appeared in productive rearrangements about 87% or about 30% of the time, broadly matching IMGT annotations. At a false discovery rate of 0.05, a later analysis linked about 16,000 TCR beta sequences to specific HLA alleles. When HLA alleles, especially DR and DQ, strongly co-occurred, attributing TCR associations to individual alleles was difficult. According to the authors, the approach could potentially be generalized to other disease states and immunological phenotypes. For the cohort, immune exposure information was limited to CMV serostatus. According to a later analysis, TCR association rates differed among HLA loci, with DRB1 alleles showing the most associated TCRs and HLA-C alleles showing the fewest. In a later analysis, HLA-associated TCR beta chains showed more clonal expansion and lower generation probabilities than non-associated chains that were equally common. In a later analysis, most CMV-associated TCR beta chains were found to appear HLA-restricted, with HLA associations seemingly driven largely by CMV exposure.

Sequences SGHRS (CDR1) and YFSETQ (CDR2) are obtained from the germline V gene. Clipping removes 4 bases from V and 4 bases from J, with 6 as the unmatched junction base count. From the cysteine up to the phenylalanine, the CDR3 has a length of 15 residues. Left in the record is the CDR3 DNA by itself, 45 bases read in frame from the first base. Library prep was done by the immunoSEQ multiplex PCR assay. For the multiplex PCR, a mixture combining 60 forward primers for TCR Vbeta segments and 13 reverse primers for TCR Jbeta segments was used. A multiplex PCR assay on genomic DNA amplified the CDR3 region of rearranged TCR beta genes. On the Illumina HiSeq System, the amplified TCR beta libraries were sequenced as 87-base-pair reads. As for the authors' bioinformatics: A later analysis tallied roughly 80 million unique TCR beta chains across the 640 or so repertoires, and some 10 million of those chains were shared by two or more donors. Raw reads were error-corrected and collapsed into unique sequences with a nearest-neighbor algorithm that merged closely related sequences to remove PCR and sequencing errors. V, D and J gene segments were assigned by aligning CDR3 sequences to IMGT reference sequences. For a sequence to be retained, a match of at least six nucleotides to both a V gene segment and a J gene segment was required. Rearrangements were called productive when the CDR3 lacked stop codons and stayed in frame with V and J; all others were non-productive. CDR3 was defined by IMGT convention, running from the second conserved V-encoded cysteine to the conserved J-encoded phenylalanine. The earlier analysis of about 620 of the donors excluded sequences that lacked an unambiguous match to a single V gene segment. In an earlier analysis of approximately 590 of the donors, V segments were called functional above 56.7% productive rearrangements and were called segregating when the between-donor standard deviation exceeded 5%. A statistical classification framework was developed to diagnose cytomegalovirus status using the catalog of TCR beta chain sequences. In a later analysis, V and J genes were assigned by comparing TCR nucleotide sequences against IMGT/GENE-DB human TR gene sequences. In a later analysis, CDR3 sequences and most-parsimonious VDJ recombination scenarios were assigned using the TCRdist pipeline. In a later analysis, each TCR beta chain was defined by its CDR3 amino acid sequence together with its V-gene family, and reads lacking a unique V-gene family were excluded. In a later analysis, approximately 640 highly shared, low-generation-probability nucleotide sequences were removed to address suspected cross-contamination and a sequencing artifact. For each public chain, a later analysis derived a clonal expansion index from normalized ranks of inferred template counts within each repertoire. In a later analysis, generation probabilities were computed using a VDJ recombination model fitted to out-of-frame rearrangements, and the results were checked against IGoR. In a later analysis, TCR-TCR, TCR-HLA and TCR-CMV co-occurrence was scored with hypergeometric tests, and a repertoire-size bias correction was applied to TCR pairs. False discovery rates were estimated in a later analysis by permuting HLA or CMV assignments 20 times. A later analysis grouped co-occurring TCRs with DBSCAN, adding TCRdist sequence similarity when clustering within HLA-allele-positive subsets. Repertoires with fewer than 30,000 or more than 120,000 public chains were left out of co-occurrence clustering, as were roughly five repertoires with anomalous nucleotide sharing. TCRdb provides this immuneACCESS table in a form limited to in-frame rearrangements. Some clones are lacking; in checked studies, under half of them reflect an unresolved V gene, and why the rest are absent is not known. V and J calls and clone size follow that table, whereas D and trimming were derived from the DNA. The sample contains under 150,000 clones, more than 75% of them found a single time. The ten largest clones add up to about 1% of the sample.

The cohort comprised 550 to 700 healthy bone marrow donors. Cohort members were all nominally healthy when sampled, although unrecorded immune exposures were likely present. The donor was CMV seronegative and belonged to the group of over 300 seronegative cohort members. Every donor gave a peripheral blood sample, and the peripheral blood mononuclear cells from that sample were used for TCR beta sequencing. Genomic DNA extraction from the blood cell samples was performed with the Qiagen DNeasy Blood Extraction Kit. The sequence was obtained from a male donor in good health and CMV-seronegative. The sequence links TRBV5-1 to TRBJ2-2, with 8 junctional bases fitting TRBD1. The sequencing input was PBMCs. The nucleotides are TGCGCCAGCAGCGCCTTTGGACAGGGCACCGGGGAGCTGTTTTTT. This gives the protein CASSAFGQGTGELFF. The CDR3, completed at both ends by the reference TRBV5-1 and TRBJ2-2 genes, gives the full variable domain KAGVTQTPRYLIKTRGQQVTLSCSPISGHRSVSWYQQTPGQGLQFLFEYFSETQRNKGNFPGRFSGRQFSNSRSEMNVSTLELGDSALYLCASSAFGQGTGELFFGEGSRLTVL.